This T cell receptor (beta chain) was sequenced during a study of T cell responses to AZD1222 COVID-19 vaccine. The CDR3 spans 16 residues. Per the germline V gene, CDR1 is SGHNT and CDR2 is YYREEE (reference sequence). The ends lost 0 bases at V and 1 base at J; junction bases unmatched: 3. Generated by immunoSEQ multiplex PCR, the TCRdb table keeps only in-frame clones and is missing some. The table records over 150,000 clones, just over 85% of them present only once. The clonotype comes from an adult who received the AZD1222 COVID-19 vaccine. The chain combines TRBV5-4 with TRBJ2-5, with TRBD2 matching over 10 bases. Sequences were derived from peripheral blood, sampled 28 days after the second AZD1222 dose. CDR3 loop: CASSLGGTSVQETQYF. DNA for the CDR3: TGTGCCAGCAGCTTGGGCGGGACTAGCGTCCAAGAGACCCAGTACTTC.